This T cell receptor (beta chain) originates from a study of PD-L1 blockade in urothelial cancer (dated 2017 in TCRdb). In the study overall: All patients started therapy around 2014 and received atezolizumab 1,200 mg intravenously every 3 weeks. About 85% of the roughly 29 patients were males with bladder-origin urothelial cancer, and 18 of 29 reported a prior smoking history. Patients had an ECOG performance status of 0 or 1 and had received between 0 and 3 prior chemotherapy regimens. Blood samples were analyzed at two time points: 3 weeks after treatment start (second dose) and 6 weeks after treatment start. Blood samples yielded a median of around 150,000 T cells and 65,000 to 95,000 unique TCRs, with median clonality roughly 0.084. Somatic, immune and clinical correlates of response to PD-L1 blockade with atezolizumab in urothelial cancer were the focus of an exploratory multi-omic analysis. TCR sequencing covered pretreatment tumor samples and matched, serially collected peripheral blood taken before and after atezolizumab treatment. Durable clinical benefit was defined as a progression-free survival longer than 6 months, and TCR features were additionally tested against progression-free survival and overall survival. In the same patients, pretreatment tumors underwent whole exome sequencing and RNA sequencing in addition to TCR sequencing. Nine patients reached durable clinical benefit, while some 21 patients did not. Pretreatment blood TCR-seq was available for about 30 patients, at least one posttreatment blood collection was obtained for roughly 25 patients, and tumor TCR-seq was available for roughly 25 patients. Findings and caveats that apply to the study as a whole: Patients with durable benefit showed greater expansion of tumor-associated TCR clones in peripheral blood 3 weeks after starting treatment (n of about 22, p = 0.022). Because the sample size was small (n of about 29) and many exploratory analyses were performed, the results are intended to be hypothesis-generating. A pretreatment peripheral blood TCR clonality below the median was linked to improved progression-free and overall survival.

The time point tag for this specimen amounts to: pretreatment peripheral blood. A cohort of 25 to 30 patients with locally advanced or metastatic urothelial carcinoma, treated at Memorial Sloan Kettering on a trial protocol, was included. Peripheral blood mononuclear cells were collected pretreatment and during treatment, with between 1 and 8 total time points obtained per patient. The Qiagen DNeasy Blood extraction kit was used to purify genomic DNA from total PBMCs and tumor samples. PBMCs were collected pretreatment and during treatment, and were isolated and stored as previously described. Each PCR received spiked-in synthetic TCR analog templates so that absolute template abundance could be estimated from read counts. TCRbeta CDR3 regions were amplified from genomic DNA with bias-controlled V and J gene primers using the immunoSEQ assay. Rearranged TCRbeta segments were sequenced at approximately 20X coverage. The paper's data handling went like this. Sequencing errors were corrected by clustering and CDR3s were annotated against IMGT to assign V, D and J genes. Out-of-frame and stop-codon sequences were excluded, and only productive TCRbeta rearrangements were used in downstream analyses. To compute clonality, Shannon entropy was normalized by the log of the number of unique productive sequences and then subtracted from one. Clones differing between time points or between blood and tumor were identified using Fisher's exact test with Benjamini-Hochberg correction, with an adjusted p below 0.01 applied as the threshold. TCRdb's version of the immuneACCESS table is confined to in-frame rearrangements and falls short of the full clone set. An unresolved V gene accounts for under half of the shortfall where checked; the remainder is of unknown origin. That table is the source of V, J and clone size, and D and trimming were worked out from the DNA. The sample yields 95,000 to 100,000 clones; about nine tenths were counted once. Roughly 2% of the sample is held by the ten biggest clonotypes.

Worth noting for this clone: No antigen is known for it. Within one base of it there is no much larger clone, and no base qualities were kept.

This clonotype originated in a man aged 60-69 years with urothelial cancer. This specimen was PBMCs, taken around atezolizumab (anti-PD-L1) treatment.

The CDR3 corresponds to CASSSGGNTNEKLFF. The DNA sequence is as follows: TGTGCCAGTAGTTCCGGCGGGAATACTAATGAAAAACTGTTTTTT. Rearrangement joined TRBV19 to TRBJ1-4, with the identity of the D gene unclear. The CDR3, from cysteine to phenylalanine, totals 15 residues. This entry keeps only the CDR3 DNA: 45 bases, framed from base 1. Deletion took 5 bases off V and 2 bases off J, with a span of 12 bases between the germline ends. CDR1 is given as LNHDA and CDR2 as SQIVND, both from the germline V gene (reference sequence).